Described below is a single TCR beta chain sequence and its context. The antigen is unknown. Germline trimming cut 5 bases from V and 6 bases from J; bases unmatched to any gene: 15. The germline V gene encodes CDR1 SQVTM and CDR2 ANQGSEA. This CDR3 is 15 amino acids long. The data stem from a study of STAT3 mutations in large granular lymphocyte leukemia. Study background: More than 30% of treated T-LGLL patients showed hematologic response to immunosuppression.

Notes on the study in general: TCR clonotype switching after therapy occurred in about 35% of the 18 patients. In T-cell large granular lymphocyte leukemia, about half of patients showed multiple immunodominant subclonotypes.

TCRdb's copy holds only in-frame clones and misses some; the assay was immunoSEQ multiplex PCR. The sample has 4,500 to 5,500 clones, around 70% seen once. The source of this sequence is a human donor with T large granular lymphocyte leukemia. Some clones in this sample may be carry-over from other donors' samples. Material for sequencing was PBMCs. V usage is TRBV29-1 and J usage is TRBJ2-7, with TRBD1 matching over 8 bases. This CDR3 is CSVRGRTGWGSEQYF. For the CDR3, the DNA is TGCAGCGTTAGAGGTCGGACAGGGTGGGGATCCGAGCAGTACTTC.